One sample yielded the 18 T cell receptor beta chains listed below, sequenced in a study of T cell responses to AZD1222 COVID-19 vaccine (dated by TCRdb to the early 2020s). Receptors were amplified or captured by the immunoSEQ multiplex PCR assay. Entries here come from immuneACCESS through TCRdb and include only in-frame sequences with V and J called. Some clones fail to appear in such tables; in the studies checked, an unresolved V gene covers under half of the shortfall, and the cause of the remainder is unknown. Counted in this sample were approximately 120,000 clones; 80% to 95% of them appeared once. The leading ten clones occupy around 4.5% of the sample. Interpreted using the paper, the time point label stands for: baseline before first vaccination. The treatment or condition label here, explained by the study, means: meningococcal conjugate vaccine given as trial control. Material: peripheral blood, obtained on day 0 of MenACWY control vaccination. These receptors were taken from an adult in good health.

The CDR3 sequence is CASSYPGVANTYEQYF. The CDR3 DNA reads TGTGCCAGCAGTTACCCCGGGGTAGCGAACACCTACGAGCAGTACTTC. This chain uses TRBV6-2 or TRBV6-3 with TRBJ2-7, with D possibly being TRBD2 (5 bases). The ends were cut back, 2 bases at V and 2 bases at J, with 16 bases in the middle. The CDR3 is made up of 16 amino acids. The germline CDR1 and CDR2 sequences are MNHEY and SVGEGT.

This rearrangement joins TRBV5-5 to TRBJ1-2; no clear D. Trimming took off 2 bases at V and 5 bases at J, with 16 bases between the two ends. CDR3 length: 15 residues. Germline CDR1 reads SGHKS; CDR2 reads YYEKEE (reference sequence). The CDR3 DNA reads TGTGCCAGCAGCTTTGGCTCCAAGGTTCTATATGGCTACACCTTC. It codes for CASSFGSKVLYGYTF.

This clone was counted between two and nine times. V gene TRBV30 combines with J gene TRBJ1-5; no clear D. Trimming left V 3 bases short and J 6 bases short, with 15 bases between. CDR1 is GTSNPN, CDR2 SVGIG, per germline (reference sequence). The CDR3 loop spans 14 amino acids. For the CDR3, the DNA is TGTGCCTGGAGCAACAGATTAGCGAGTCAGCCCCAGCATTTT. Amino acids: CAWSNRLASQPQHF.

The chain joins TRBV6-1 to TRBJ1-6; D is undetermined. Per the germline V gene, CDR1 is MNHNS and CDR2 is SASEGT. This CDR3 is 17 amino acids long. The germline V and J ends were trimmed by 4 bases and 0 bases, with 13 bases remaining between them. The CDR3 DNA sequence: TGTGCCAGCAGTGGAAGGACGGTGGCCTCCTATAATTCACCCCTCCACTTT. Amino acid sequence: CASSGRTVASYNSPLHF.

The chain links TRBV3-1 (or the pseudogene TRBV3-2) to TRBJ2-1; perhaps TRBD2 as D (5 bases). V lost 2 bases, J lost 14 bases, and 13 bases lay in between. The CDR3 runs to 12 residues. Germline CDR1 and CDR2: LGHDT and YNNKEL (reference sequence). DNA for the CDR3: TGTGCCAGCAGCCAACGCCCAGCGGAGGAGTTCTTC. This encodes CASSQRPAEEFF.

The chain carries TRBV10-2 and TRBJ1-1; D uncertain. CDR1 is WSHSY and CDR2 is SAAADI in the germline V gene. With 2 bases removed from V and 3 bases from J, the gap between germline ends came to 19 bases. The CDR3 covers 17 residues. The CDR3 is CASSERDSWVMDTEAFF. The DNA for the CDR3 is TGCGCCAGCAGTGAGCGCGATAGCTGGGTGATGGACACTGAAGCTTTCTTT.

This sequence joins TRBV27 and TRBJ2-7; 7 bases line up with TRBD1. V shed 8 bases and J 2 bases; nucleotides not matched to a gene: 9. Per the germline V gene, CDR1 is MNHEY and CDR2 is SMNVEV (reference sequence). This CDR3 spans 14 amino acids. CDR3 nucleotides: TGTGCCAGCGGATTTCGACAGGGAACCTACGAGCAGTACTTC. Protein sequence: CASGFRQGTYEQYF.

The J gene is TRBJ1-4, the V gene TRBV6-2 or TRBV6-3, with 9 nucleotides matching TRBD1. CDR1 and CDR2 from the germline V gene are MNHEY and SVGEGT. V gave up 6 bases and J gave up 8 bases; unmatched junction bases: 4. The CDR3 consists of 13 residues. CDR3 in amino acids: CASSDRGVEKLFF. CDR3 DNA sequence: TGTGCCAGCAGCGACAGGGGGGTGGAAAAACTGTTTTTT.

This chain's CDR3 is CASRNRANRDPTNEKLFF. The CDR3 nucleotides read TGTGCCAGCAGAAACAGGGCCAACAGGGATCCAACTAATGAAAAACTGTTTTTT. The chain is built from TRBV21-1 and TRBJ1-4; the DNA was not used to check the table's D call, TRBD1. TRBV21-1 is marked as a pseudogene. This CDR3 is built from 18 residues.

The genes are TRBV9 and TRBJ2-1; D call uncertain. CDR1 SGDLS and CDR2 YYNGEE come from the germline V gene. V was trimmed by 3 bases and J by 2 bases, leaving 9 bases between them. The CDR3 loop spans 14 amino acids. The CDR3 bases are TGTGCCAGCAGCGCGCATGGGCCCTACAATGAGCAGTTCTTC. Amino acid sequence: CASSAHGPYNEQFF.

The rearrangement links TRBV2 to TRBJ1-6; D possibly corresponds to TRBD1 (5 bases). Trimming cost V 1 base and J 10 bases, with 17 bases left between them. The CDR3 totals 16 residues. Germline CDR1 and CDR2: SNHLY and FYNNEI. CDR3 in amino acids: CASSEEGRGRLSPLHF. As DNA, the CDR3 is TGTGCCAGCAGTGAAGAAGGTAGGGGACGCTTATCACCCCTCCACTTT.

This sequence joins TRBV12-3 or TRBV12-4 and TRBJ1-2; 7 bases map to TRBD1. The CDR3 has 12 amino acids. The J segment lost 9 bases and the V segment lost 10 bases, leaving 11 bases of the junction unmatched. The CDR3 DNA reads as TGTGCCACCGGTCCCAGGACAGGAAGCTACACCTTC. Its translation is CATGPRTGSYTF.

V is TRBV7-8 and J is TRBJ2-3; 8 bases align to TRBD2. V lost 5 bases and J lost 2; bases outside the gene matches: 12. CDR1 and CDR2 from the germline V gene are SGHVS and FQNEAQ. The CDR3 length is 17 residues. CDR3 nucleotides: TGTGCCAGCAGCACCCGAAAGCGGGGGAAAGCCACAGATACGCAGTATTTT. Translation gives CASSTRKRGKATDTQYF.

The gene calls are TRBV5-6 and TRBJ2-5; 8 positions agree with TRBD1. There are 15 residues in the CDR3. Per germline, CDR1 SGHDT and CDR2 YYEEEE. Trimming removed 4 bases from V and 2 bases from J; junction bases left unmatched: 7. CDR3 nucleotides: TGTGCCAGCAGCCCAACAGGGGGACCGCAAGAGACCCAGTACTTC. Protein: CASSPTGGPQETQYF. Combining the CDR3 with reference TRBV5-6 and TRBJ2-5 gives the whole variable domain DAGVTQSPTHLIKTRGQQVTLRCSPKSGHDTVSWYQQALGQGPQFIFQYYEEEERQRGNFPDRFSGHQFPNYSSELNVNALLLGDSALYLCASSPTGGPQETQYFGPGTRLLVL.

The chain has TRBV27 and TRBJ2-1; D is uncertain. Deletions cut 3 bases from V and 4 bases from J, with 4 bases between. The V gene's germline CDR1 is MNHEY and CDR2 SMNVEV (reference sequence). The CDR3 sequence is 12 residues long. The CDR3 reads CASSFDYNEQFF. CDR3 coding DNA: TGTGCCAGCAGTTTCGATTACAATGAGCAGTTCTTC.

J is TRBJ2-3 and V is TRBV28; TRBD2 is a possible D gene (8 bases). The germline V gene encodes CDR1 MDHEN and CDR2 SYDVKM. This CDR3 is built from 17 residues. The germline V and J ends were trimmed by 4 bases and 3 bases, with 20 bases remaining between them. The CDR3: CASSYVGGGRRTDTQYF. In DNA, the CDR3 is TGTGCCAGCAGTTATGTAGGGGGCGGGAGGCGGACAGATACGCAGTATTTT.

The J gene is TRBJ1-6, the V gene TRBV7-9, with 8 bases fitting TRBD1. CDR1 SEHNR and CDR2 FQNEAQ come from the germline V gene (reference sequence). The CDR3 loop spans 15 amino acids. The J segment lost 10 bases and the V segment lost 4 bases, leaving 9 bases of the junction unmatched. The CDR3 region has the DNA TGTGCCAGCAGCTCCGGTCCGGGACAGGTCTCACCCCTCCACTTT. Protein product: CASSSGPGQVSPLHF.

This clone was recorded once. This chain links TRBV7-3 with TRBJ2-5; a possible D gene is TRBD2 (6 bases). Germline assignment: CDR1 SGHTA and CDR2 FQGTGA. This CDR3 spans 15 amino acids. The V end lost 4 bases, the J end lost 2 bases, and 14 bases lay between the germline ends. The CDR3 region has the DNA TGTGCCAGCAGCTCATCAGGGACTCAGCAAGAGACCCAGTACTTC. Translating it yields CASSSSGTQQETQYF.